Following are 18 T cell receptor beta chains from one sample sequenced in a study of regulatory T cells in long-lasting Graves disease. Time point: newly diagnosed GD, antithyroid drugs for less than 3 months. Following extraction of RNA from PBMCs, that RNA was used to make the TCR library. Assembly of TCR beta libraries relied on iRepertoire HTBI primers together with Arm-PCR of CDR3 regions. TCRdb passed the multiplex PCR reads through MiXCR, listing each CDR3 protein once. The sample shows roughly 410,000 distinct CDR3 sequences, around 16% of them seen only once. The sample also formed part of further work on T cells in Graves' hyperthyroidism and ophthalmopathy.

The sample consisted of peripheral blood mononuclear cells (PBMCs), taken at new diagnosis, from a patient treated with antithyroid drugs. The receptor set was obtained from a woman in her thirties or forties with Graves disease.

This clonotype was detected ten times or more. The CDR3 nucleotides are TGTGCCAGCAACCCACTAGCGTCCCTCTCCTACGAGCAGTACTTC. Amino acids: CASNPLASLSYEQYF. The rearrangement uses TRBV6-1 and TRBJ2-7; 7 nucleotides agree with TRBD2. J gave up 0 bases and V 7 bases, and 9 bases lay outside the gene matches. CDR1 and CDR2 (germline): MNHNS, SASEGT. The CDR3 has 15 residues.

This clonotype was seen ten or more times. The gene calls are TRBV7-9 and TRBJ1-1, with a tentative D call TRBD1 (6 bases). With 5 bases removed from V and 2 bases from J, the gap between germline ends came to 18 bases. CDR1 and CDR2 (germline): SEHNR, FQNEAQ (reference sequence). CDR3 length: 16 amino acids. CDR3 in amino acids: CASSPHSGGINTEAFF. The CDR3 DNA follows: TGTGCCAGCAGCCCCCATTCGGGGGGCATTAACACTGAAGCTTTCTTT.

The chain joins TRBV6-2 or TRBV6-3 to TRBJ2-1; perhaps TRBD2 as D (5 bases). V was shortened by 2 bases and J by 8 bases, with 13 bases between the two germline ends. Germline CDR1 and CDR2: MNHEY and SVGEGT. The CDR3 contains 14 residues. For the CDR3, the DNA is TGTGCCAGCAGTTACAGAGGGCCGGTCCATGAGCAGTTCTTC. Translation: CASSYRGPVHEQFF.

This clonotype was recorded many times. The rearrangement joins TRBV29-1 to TRBJ2-3; tentatively, D is TRBD2 (6 bases). The germline V gene encodes CDR1 SQVTM and CDR2 ANQGSEA. Trimming took 2 bases from V and 5 from J, leaving 17 bases between them. The CDR3 loop spans 15 amino acids. The CDR3 nucleotides are TGCAGCGTTGAAAGGTCTAGCGCGATACTAGATACGCAGTATTTT. It yields the protein CSVERSSAILDTQYF.

This clonotype occurred many times. This chain uses TRBV7-3 with TRBJ2-2; no firm D call. The CDR3 contains 11 residues. The germline gives CDR1 SGHTA, CDR2 FQGTGA. V gave up 7 bases and J gave up 5 bases, with 5 bases separating them. In nucleotides, the CDR3 is TGTGCCAGCACTCAAACCGGGGAGCTGTTTTTT. Translated, it gives CASTQTGELFF.

The chain is built from TRBV9 and TRBJ2-5; D tentatively fits TRBD1 or TRBD2 (5 bases each). Germline loops: CDR1 SGDLS, CDR2 YYNGEE. This CDR3 comprises 15 residues. Trimming stripped 0 bases from V and 4 bases from J, with 13 bases between. Here the CDR3 DNA reads TGTGCCAGCAGCGTAGGGGGACCCCGAGGAGAGACCCAGTACTTC. Amino acids: CASSVGGPRGETQYF.

This clonotype was observed a few times. The chain couples TRBV4-2 to TRBJ2-2, with 11 bases aligning to TRBD2. The CDR3 loop spans 19 amino acids. The trim removed 0 bases at V and 5 bases at J, leaving 11 bases unmatched. Germline V gene sequence: CDR1 LGHNA, CDR2 YNFKEQ. The CDR3 loop reads CASSQDALLAGARTGELFF. DNA of the CDR3: TGTGCCAGCAGCCAAGATGCCCTACTAGCGGGGGCGAGAACCGGGGAGCTGTTTTTT.

With regard to this clonotype: A read error may be the cause here, since a much bigger clone is one base away. Because the CDR3 is missing its conserved closing phenylalanine or tryptophan, this is likely a read error. DNA of the CDR3: TGTGCCAGCCAACCACCGGGAGCCAGATACATGGGCAATGAGCAGTTCTTG. It yields the protein CASQPPGARYMGNEQFL. The V call is TRBV11-3, the J call TRBJ2-1; D possibly corresponds to TRBD2 (6 bases). Germline CDR1 and CDR2: SGHNT and YENEEA. The CDR3 loop spans 17 amino acids. V lost 8 bases, J lost 6 bases, and 26 bases lay in between.

In this sample, this clonotype turned up many times. CDR3 nucleotides: TGTGCCAGCAGCTTAGGGGAACAGTCGCCCCAGCATTTT. Amino acid sequence: CASSLGEQSPQHF. This sequence joins TRBV7-2 and TRBJ1-5; D ambiguous. Trimming shortened V by 1 base and J by 9 bases, and 10 bases separated the two germline ends. The length of the CDR3 is 13 residues. Germline V lookup: CDR1 SGHTA, CDR2 FQGNSA.

About this clonotype: One end of the junction varies from germline; a read error may be responsible. The chain links TRBV4-2 to TRBJ2-1; tentative D call: TRBD1 (5 bases). CDR1 and CDR2 (germline): LGHNA, YNFKEQ. The CDR3 contains 14 residues. The CDR3 DNA is TGTGCCAGCAGCCAAGATTGGGCGGACAATGGGCAGTTCTTC. Protein product: CASSQDWADNGQFF.

Comments on this clonotype: At one of its ends the junction is not consistent with the germline gene, which may arise from a read error. The J gene is TRBJ1-2, the V gene TRBV15; 8 nucleotides align to TRBD1. CDR3 length: 15 residues. Looked up from germline, CDR1 is LNHNV and CDR2 is YYDKDF (reference sequence). In DNA form, the CDR3 reads TGTGCCACCGGCAGACGCCCGACAGGGGTCTATGGCTACACCTTC. Its protein product is CATGRRPTGVYGYTF.

This clonotype has just a few counts. The chain joins TRBV18 to TRBJ1-5; D possibly corresponds to TRBD1 (5 bases). The V end lost 0 bases, the J end lost 1 base, and 7 bases lay between the germline ends. CDR1 is KGHSH and CDR2 is LQKENI in the germline V gene. The CDR3 has 15 amino acids. The CDR3 DNA reads as TGTGCCAGCTCACCACCAGGGGCCAGCAATCAGCCCCAGCATTTT. The encoded protein is CASSPPGASNQPQHF.

This clonotype occurred a few times. CDR3: CASSFGSGIQPQHF. The CDR3 DNA reads TGTGCCAGCAGCTTCGGCTCGGGGATTCAGCCCCAGCATTTT. V is TRBV5-6 and J is TRBJ1-5; D unresolved. V dropped 2 bases and J dropped 6 bases, with 12 bases sitting between them. Germline V CDR1 and CDR2: SGHDT, YYEEEE. This CDR3 comprises 14 residues.

This clonotype was observed many times. The chain has TRBV6-2 or TRBV6-3 and TRBJ2-7; 12 bases fit TRBD1. With 6 bases clipped from V and 5 bases from J, the junction kept 11 bases outside the gene matches. The germline V gene encodes CDR1 MNHEY and CDR2 SVGEGT. CDR3 length: 16 residues. As DNA, the CDR3 is TGTGCCAGCAGCGACCTCCTGGGACAGGGGGCGAACGAGCAGTACTTC. This sequence encodes CASSDLLGQGANEQYF.

The chain has TRBV6-1 and TRBJ2-1, with 11 bases lining up with TRBD2. This CDR3 has 16 residues. Germline assignment: CDR1 MNHNS and CDR2 SASEGT. The V segment lost 6 bases and the J segment 4 bases; nucleotides outside the gene matches: 8. For the CDR3, the DNA is TGTGCCAGCAGGGGACTAGCGGCACAAATTTACAATGAGCAGTTCTTC. It encodes CASRGLAAQIYNEQFF.

The sample holds many counts of this clonotype. The chain carries TRBV7-2 and TRBJ2-7; 9 bases map to TRBD1. The V gene's germline CDR1 is SGHTA and CDR2 FQGNSA. This CDR3 has 15 amino acids. V was clipped by 7 bases and J by 5 bases; unmatched bases: 12. The chain's CDR3 is CASTRDRDVEHEQYF. The CDR3, as DNA: TGTGCCAGCACCCGGGACAGGGACGTTGAGCACGAGCAGTACTTC.

A remark on this clonotype: A much more abundant neighbour one base away suggests this may be a read error. The gene calls are TRBV6-5 and TRBJ1-1; D might be TRBD1 (6 bases). The CDR3 is 11 amino acids. Germline V lookup: CDR1 MNHEY, CDR2 SVGAGI. The CDR3 bases are TGTGCCAGCAGTTTGGACAGTGAAGCTTCCTTT. Protein product: CASSLDSEASF.

A few counts support this clonotype. CDR3 region: CASRVLASYNEQFF. The CDR3 coding sequence is TGTGCCAGCAGGGTACTAGCGTCCTACAATGAGCAGTTCTTC. This chain joins TRBV27 and TRBJ2-1; 7 bases agree with TRBD2. V shed 6 bases, J shed 1 base, and the junction held 3 bases outside the gene matches. Germline-derived CDR1 and CDR2 are MNHEY and SMNVEV (reference sequence). This CDR3 contains 14 residues.